The 12 T cell receptor beta chains below all came from one sample that was sequenced in a study of blood T cell repertoires in COVID-19. Some clones are missing from TCRdb's copy, which holds only in-frame ones; the method was immunoSEQ multiplex PCR. The sample has 200,000 to 250,000 clones, roughly 80% seen once; the top ten hold roughly 3.2%. Sequencing was performed on peripheral blood. The receptors derive from a woman in her late teens or twenties with acute or convalescent COVID-19.

In this sample, this clone is medium-sized (0.01 to 0.1%). The rearrangement links TRBV7-9 to TRBJ2-1; tentatively, D is TRBD2 (6 bases). Trimming stripped 3 bases from V and 3 bases from J, with 18 bases between. Germline CDR1 reads SEHNR; CDR2 reads FQNEAQ (reference sequence). The CDR3 is 17 residues long. The CDR3 is CASSFPRGGPDYNEQFF. The CDR3, as DNA: TGTGCCAGCAGCTTCCCGCGGGGCGGACCTGACTACAATGAGCAGTTCTTC.

Points on this clone: The sample carries other DNA sequences with the same CDR3. The rearrangement uses TRBV27 and TRBJ2-7; the D is unclear. The CDR3 extends over 13 amino acids. Germline loops: CDR1 MNHEY, CDR2 SMNVEV (reference sequence). V was cut by 4 bases and J by 0 bases, with 7 bases left in between. This chain's CDR3 is CASSSYSSYEQYF. For the CDR3, the DNA is TGTGCCAGCAGTTCTTACAGCTCCTACGAGCAGTACTTC.

This clone was detected only a few times. The genes are TRBV7-2 and TRBJ2-1; a possible D gene is TRBD2 (6 bases). Germline V CDR1 and CDR2: SGHTA, FQGNSA. The CDR3 loop spans 17 amino acids. V lost 4 bases, J lost 4 bases, and 20 bases lay in between. The CDR3 sequence: CASSSTNPQLAYNEQFF. CDR3 DNA: TGTGCCAGCAGCTCGACTAATCCCCAGCTAGCGTACAATGAGCAGTTCTTC.

The chain is built from TRBV30 and TRBJ2-1, with 14 bases fitting TRBD2. The CDR3 has 17 amino acids. Germline V lookup: CDR1 GTSNPN, CDR2 SVGIG (reference sequence). J lost 9 bases, V lost 3 bases, and 13 bases had no gene match. For the CDR3, the DNA is TGTGCCTGGAGACGGCCCGCCGGGACTAGCGGGAGCGGTGAGCAGTTCTTC. The encoded protein is CAWRRPAGTSGSGEQFF.

The genes are TRBV12-5 and TRBJ1-5; D gene uncertain. This CDR3 has 13 residues. In germline, CDR1 is LGHNT, CDR2 FRNRAP. With 4 bases removed from V and 5 bases from J, the gap between germline ends came to 9 bases. CDR3 sequence reads: CASGSAGYQPQHF. In DNA form, the CDR3 reads TGTGCTAGTGGTTCGGCGGGTTATCAGCCCCAGCATTTT.

The chain is built from TRBV5-8 and TRBJ1-2, with a tentative D call TRBD1 (5 bases). Trimming removed 4 bases at V and 6 bases at J, with 16 bases between. The CDR3 runs to 14 residues. Germline V gives CDR1 SGHTS, CDR2 YDEGEE. CDR3 in DNA: TGTGCCAGCAGCCTCCGGGGCGGGAGGAATGGCTACACCTTC. Translated: CASSLRGGRNGYTF. Filled out from reference TRBV5-8 and TRBJ1-2, the complete variable domain reads EAGVTQSPTHLIKTRGQQATLRCSPISGHTSVYWYQQALGLGLQFLLWYDEGEERNRGNFPPRFSGRQFPNYSSELNVNALELEDSALYLCASSLRGGRNGYTFGSGTRLTVV.

This rearrangement joins TRBV14 to TRBJ2-3; 8 nucleotides agree with TRBD2. Germline V lookup: CDR1 SGHDN, CDR2 FVKESK. The CDR3 covers 16 residues. Losses at the gene ends were 1 base for V and 5 bases for J; bases not matched to a gene: 8. The CDR3 here is CASSQGFSGSGDTQYF. CDR3 sequence (DNA): TGTGCCAGCAGCCAAGGGTTCAGCGGGAGCGGAGATACGCAGTATTTT.

The rearrangement links TRBV5-1 to TRBJ1-2, with TRBD1 matching over 8 bases. With 4 bases clipped from V and 4 bases from J, the junction kept 9 bases outside the gene matches. The CDR3 covers 15 residues. Germline V CDR1 and CDR2: SGHRS, YFSETQ. This CDR3 reads CASSPERQGSYGYTF. The CDR3 nucleotides read TGCGCCAGCAGCCCAGAACGACAGGGGAGCTATGGCTACACCTTC.

The genes are TRBV4-1 and TRBJ1-5; 8 bases map to TRBD1. The CDR3 is 17 residues long. The germline V gene has CDR1 MGHRA and CDR2 YSYEKL. Trimming cost V 0 bases and J 2 bases; bases outside gene matches: 6. The CDR3 DNA sequence: TGCGCCAGCAGCCAAGAAGGGAACAGGGGGGGCAATCAGCCCCAGCATTTT. Its protein product is CASSQEGNRGGNQPQHF.

For the CDR3, the DNA is TGTGCCAGCAGAGGGGGGACAGTGGGGAATCAGCCCCAGCATTTT. Translating it yields CASRGGTVGNQPQHF. V is TRBV28 and J is TRBJ1-5, with TRBD1 matching 7 bases. J gave up 4 bases and V 6 bases, and 9 bases lay outside the gene matches. Germline V gene data show CDR1 as MDHEN and CDR2 as SYDVKM. There are 15 residues in the CDR3.

The chain carries TRBV5-8 and TRBJ2-1; 9 bases are a match to TRBD1. Germline V gene sequence: CDR1 SGHTS, CDR2 YDEGEE. The V and J ends lost 4 bases and 3 bases, in that order; junction bases with no gene match: 8. There are 16 residues in the CDR3. As DNA, the CDR3 is TGTGCCAGCAGCCTCAGGGACAGGGTGATCTACAATGAGCAGTTCTTC. This gives the protein CASSLRDRVIYNEQFF.

The V gene is TRBV5-4, the J gene TRBJ1-1; 9 bases fit TRBD1. Germline assignment: CDR1 SGHNT and CDR2 YYREEE (reference sequence). The CDR3 covers 16 residues. The V gene end was trimmed by 0 bases and the J gene end by 4 bases; junction bases not matched to a gene: 7. The CDR3 sequence is CASSLGQGVVSTEAFF. CDR3 coding DNA: TGTGCCAGCAGCTTGGGACAGGGGGTAGTCAGCACTGAAGCTTTCTTT.